The entry below describes one TCR beta chain. Its antigen is still unknown. The cohort comprised around 700 healthy bone marrow donors. All cohort members were sampled while nominally healthy, although unrecorded immune exposures were likely present. The donor tested CMV seronegative and was one of the 352 seronegative cohort members. A peripheral blood sample was provided by each donor, and peripheral blood mononuclear cells were used for TCR beta sequencing. The Qiagen DNeasy Blood Extraction Kit was used to extract genomic DNA from the blood cell samples. This sample was taken from a study of cytomegalovirus exposure and HLA in healthy donors (dated by TCRdb to about 2017). Background for the entire study: An earlier analysis of roughly 630 of the donors reported approximately 270 Gb of sequence data and 117 million unique TCR beta sequences from about 179 million T cells. Of the roughly 400 genotyped donors, 75% to 85% were placed in the genetic ancestry cluster associated with self-reported Caucasian donors. Roughly 5 DR-DQ haplotypes were handled as single units for association and clustering because linkage in the cohort was strong. Every discovery cohort repertoire had been produced on one sequencing platform. Alongside the repertoire data, information on donor age, sex, ethnicity and CMV serostatus was compiled. About 280 gigabases of sequencing data and 70 million to 95 million unique TCR sequences made up an early release that covered approximately 700 HLA-typed donors. An earlier analysis of approximately 630 of the donors applied high-throughput TCR beta sequencing to assess whether each TCR beta V gene segment acted as functional or pseudogenic. The aim of the study was to test whether cataloging public T cell receptors could identify signatures of past pathogen exposure. HLA typing included class I and class II loci at four-digit resolution. Besides the first cohort of 666 subjects, a separate validation cohort made up of 120 different subjects was used. High-throughput TCR immunosequencing, statistical association of individual TCRs with disease status, and machine learning were combined to predict cytomegalovirus infection status. The study used immunosequencing to profile the T cell repertoires of hundreds of subjects and linked those repertoires to cytomegalovirus serostatus. Typing coverage differed by locus: A, B, C, DRB1 and DQB1 were typed in about 620-640 donors, DQA1 in roughly 510, DPA1 in 606, and DPB1 in 472. Genome-wide SNP genotypes for about three fifths of the 666 donors were used in a later genetic analysis, which treated that subset as a discovery cohort. Rather than using new phenotypic data, the later analysis identified candidate immune exposures from TCR beta sequences and from how often those sequences occurred across donors. Among several hundred genotyped donors of the cohort, an average of around 220,000 unique TCR beta nucleotide sequences was sequenced per donor, of which 15% to 20% were non-productive. A later analysis re-analyzed previously published TCR beta repertoires from roughly 600 donors and added high-resolution HLA genotyping to study TCR occurrence patterns.

CDR1 is given as MGHDK and CDR2 as SYGVNS, both from the germline V gene. At the junction V is shortened by 7 bases and J by 3 bases; bases outside the gene matches: 6. From the cysteine through the phenylalanine, the CDR3 covers 15 amino acids. Only CDR3 DNA remains: 45 bases, in frame from the first base. Library preparation used the immunoSEQ multiplex PCR assay. For the multiplex PCR, a mixture combining 60 forward primers for TCR Vbeta segments and 13 reverse primers for TCR Jbeta segments was used. Amplification of the CDR3 region of rearranged TCR beta genes was performed with a multiplex PCR assay on genomic DNA. Amplified TCR beta libraries were sequenced as 87-base-pair reads on the Illumina HiSeq System. In the source study's methods: Across the 670 or so repertoires, a later analysis counted 80 million or so unique TCR beta chains, 9.5 million to 12 million of which were shared by at least two donors. Raw reads were error-corrected and collapsed into unique sequences by a nearest-neighbor algorithm in which closely related sequences were merged to remove PCR and sequencing errors. CDR3 sequences were aligned to IMGT reference sequences to assign V, D and J gene segments. For a sequence to be retained, a match of at least six nucleotides was required to both a V gene segment and a J gene segment. A rearrangement counted as productive if the CDR3 had no stop codons and remained in frame with V and J, and every other rearrangement counted as non-productive. CDR3 was defined according to IMGT convention as the region running from the second conserved V-encoded cysteine to the conserved J-encoded phenylalanine. The earlier analysis of roughly 590 of the donors excluded any sequence lacking an unambiguous match to a single V gene segment. In an earlier analysis of 587 of the donors, a V segment was called functional when productive rearrangements were above 56.7%, and segregating when the standard deviation between donors exceeded 5%. A statistical classification framework was developed to diagnose cytomegalovirus status using the catalog of TCR beta chain sequences. A later analysis assigned V and J genes by comparing TCR nucleotide sequences with IMGT/GENE-DB human TR gene sequences. In a later analysis, CDR3 sequences and most-parsimonious VDJ recombination scenarios were assigned using the TCRdist pipeline. In a later analysis, each TCR beta chain was defined by its CDR3 amino acid sequence together with its V-gene family, and reads without a unique V-gene family were excluded. In a later analysis, fewer than 650 highly shared, low-generation-probability nucleotide sequences were removed to address suspected cross-contamination and a sequencing artifact. In a later analysis, a clonal expansion index for each public chain was calculated from normalized within-repertoire ranks of inferred template counts. In a later analysis, generation probabilities were computed with a VDJ recombination model fitted to out-of-frame rearrangements, and the resulting probabilities were checked against IGoR. Hypergeometric tests were used in a later analysis to score TCR-TCR, TCR-HLA and TCR-CMV co-occurrence, with a repertoire-size bias correction applied to the TCR pairs. To estimate false discovery rates, a later analysis permuted the HLA or CMV assignments 20 times. In a later analysis, co-occurring TCRs were grouped with DBSCAN, and TCRdist sequence similarity was added when clustering was performed within HLA-allele-positive subsets. For co-occurrence clustering, repertoires with fewer than 30,000 or more than 120,000 public chains were excluded, along with several repertoires with anomalous nucleotide sharing. This immuneACCESS table, as held by TCRdb, lists in-frame sequences with V and J called but not all clones. Of the missing ones, under half trace to an unresolved V gene in checked studies; the others have no known cause. From that table come the V and J calls and clone size; the DNA was used to work out D and trimming. The sample has more than 110,000 clones on record. Of the sample, about 2.5% falls within the top ten clones.

What the work shows at the level of the full study, not this receptor alone: The earlier analysis of 587 of the donors excluded some 15 rarely observed V segments, including chromosome 9 orphons, because counts were too low. In a later analysis, TCR association rates were found to vary across HLA loci, with the most associated TCRs seen for DRB1 alleles and the fewest for HLA-C alleles. The only immune exposure information available for the cohort was CMV serostatus. Because some donors lacked HLA typing at each locus, the association tests relied only on the typed subset. Presence/absence analyses assumed roughly uniform sequencing depth across donors, an assumption that may not hold. A later analysis reported that several top co-occurrence clusters appeared linked to parvovirus B19, influenza, CMV and Epstein-Barr virus. A further reported finding was that TCR beta sequences accurately predicted the HLA-A and HLA-B alleles for most subjects in the first cohort. The 87-base-pair reads could not distinguish some IMGT-functional V segments, including TRBV6-2 and TRBV6-3, so those segments were excluded. This cohort had only TCR beta chains sequenced, and the lack of alpha or paired-chain data limited which features could be detected. Linkage disequilibrium might explain the correlated functional status among segregating V segments, but an unknown experimental factor could not be ruled out. Assigning TCR associations to individual alleles was difficult when HLA alleles, especially DR and DQ, strongly co-occurred. A later analysis found that HLA-associated TCR beta chains were more clonally expanded and had lower generation probabilities than equally common non-associated chains. In an earlier analysis of 587 of the donors, most TCR beta V segments were observed in productive rearrangements about 90% or about 30% of the time, broadly matching IMGT annotations. A later genetic analysis associated a missense DCLRE1C variant with V-gene and J-gene trimming of TCR beta chains, and an independent cohort replicated the association. In the study, approximately 160 TCR beta chains were listed as associated with cytomegalovirus. The authors suggested that the approach could potentially be extended to other disease states and immunological phenotypes. A cluster of highly shared sequence variants was judged likely to represent a technical artifact of the sequencing pipeline. Most TCR sequences were observed very rarely across donors, whereas some public TCRs were present in many individuals. In vitro tests confirmed that a few of the cytomegalovirus-associated TCR beta chains recognize cytomegalovirus antigens. In both the original and validation cohorts, the classifier was reported to diagnose cytomegalovirus status with high specificity and sensitivity. A later genetic analysis reported fewer N-insertions in productive TCRs among donors in an Asian-associated ancestry cluster than the roughly 640-donor mean. In a later analysis, more than 15,000 TCR beta sequences were associated with specific HLA alleles at a false discovery rate of 0.05. A later analysis found that most CMV-associated TCR beta chains appeared HLA-restricted, with HLA associations seemingly driven largely by CMV exposure.

The chain was built from TRBV25-1 and TRBJ2-2; TRBD1 fits 9 bases in the junction. Specimen: PBMCs. The TCR originated in a middle-aged man in good health and CMV-seronegative. Here the CDR3 is given as CASTSRTGDTGELFF. The nucleotide sequence is TGTGCCAGCACATCAAGGACAGGGGACACCGGGGAGCTGTTTTTT.